This is a list of T cell receptor beta chains from one sample in a study of blood T cell repertoires in COVID-19. Clones were sequenced by immunoSEQ multiplex PCR, and TCRdb holds only the in-frame ones, with some missing. The table includes 150,000 or so clones, approximately 90% detected once. Sample: peripheral blood. The receptors shown here come from a man younger than 35 with COVID-19, enrolled during active disease. Both conserved end residues are part of each CDR3. The order of the fields is clone size, J gene, V gene, D gene, CDR3 protein, CDR3 DNA. The D gene is left open where the match is weak. Clone size, where shown, is once, few, many, or a class for clones that have expanded.

abundance: .
j_gene: TRBJ2-1
v_gene: TRBV4-3
d_gene: .
CDR3aa: CASSQVTTSSYNEQFF
CDR3nt: TGCGCCAGCAGCCAAGTCACCACTAGCTCCTACAATGAGCAGTTCTTC

abundance: .
j_gene: TRBJ2-7
v_gene: TRBV19
d_gene: TRBD2
CDR3aa: CASSIGTSGRIPYEQYF
CDR3nt: TGTGCCAGTAGTATTGGGACTAGCGGGAGGATACCCTACGAGCAGTACTTC

abundance: .
j_gene: TRBJ2-2
v_gene: TRBV9
d_gene: TRBD2
CDR3aa: CASSVDPLADTGELFF
CDR3nt: TGTGCCAGCAGCGTAGATCCACTAGCGGACACCGGGGAGCTGTTTTTT

abundance: .
j_gene: TRBJ2-5
v_gene: TRBV14
d_gene: .
CDR3aa: CASSQYRVETQYF
CDR3nt: TGTGCCAGCAGCCAATACAGGGTGGAGACCCAGTACTTC

abundance: .
j_gene: TRBJ2-7
v_gene: TRBV27
d_gene: TRBD2
CDR3aa: CASSLGTSGRFYEQYF
CDR3nt: TGTGCCAGCAGTCTGGGGACTAGCGGGAGGTTCTACGAGCAGTACTTC

abundance: .
j_gene: TRBJ2-1
v_gene: TRBV24-1
d_gene: TRBD1
CDR3aa: CAIGTGGTGEQFF
CDR3nt: TGTGCCATCGGGACAGGGGGTACGGGTGAGCAGTTCTTC

abundance: .
j_gene: TRBJ2-2
v_gene: TRBV7-2
d_gene: TRBD2
CDR3aa: CASSPPFGTRRTGELFF
CDR3nt: TGTGCCAGCAGCCCACCCTTTGGGACTAGACGCACCGGGGAGCTGTTTTTT

abundance: .
j_gene: TRBJ2-7
v_gene: TRBV7-9
d_gene: .
CDR3aa: CASSLAEESYEQYF
CDR3nt: TGTGCCAGCAGCTTAGCGGAGGAGTCCTACGAGCAGTACTTC

abundance: .
j_gene: TRBJ1-3
v_gene: TRBV11-2
d_gene: .
CDR3aa: CASVGLRDEHVLNTIYF
CDR3nt: TGTGCCAGCGTGGGACTAAGGGACGAACACGTTCTAAACACCATATATTTT

abundance: once
j_gene: TRBJ2-1
v_gene: TRBV28
d_gene: TRBD2
CDR3aa: CASSLTSGSRRWLIYNEQFF
CDR3nt: TGTGCCAGCAGTCTAACTAGCGGGAGTAGGAGGTGGCTAATCTACAATGAGCAGTTCTTC

abundance: .
j_gene: TRBJ1-5
v_gene: TRBV12-5
d_gene: .
CDR3aa: CASGLDNQPQHF
CDR3nt: TGTGCTAGTGGATTAGACAATCAGCCCCAGCATTTT